This T cell receptor (beta chain) originates from a study of CD8 T cells in Susac syndrome. CD8+ and CD4+ T cells circulating in blood were sequenced for TCR beta. The multiple sclerosis control group comprised treatment-naive patients with stable or active relapsing-remitting disease. Random hexamers were used to reverse transcribe the RNA input (about 0.5 to 1 ug). One entry per CDR3 protein, called by TCRdb with MiXCR from the immunoSEQ multiplex PCR reads. The sample holds over 130,000 distinct CDR3 sequences, roughly 96% seen once. The V and J ends lost 10 bases and 0 bases respectively, with 7 bases between them. The V gene's germline CDR1 is MNHEY and CDR2 SVGAGI. The CDR3 runs 12 residues.

J is TRBJ2-1 and V is TRBV6-5; no definite D call. The receptor was isolated from a human donor with multiple sclerosis. The sequenced sample consisted of CD4+ T cells from PBMCs. The CDR3 sequence: CATQSSYNEQFF. The CDR3 coding sequence is TGTGCCACCCAGAGCTCCTACAATGAGCAGTTCTTC.